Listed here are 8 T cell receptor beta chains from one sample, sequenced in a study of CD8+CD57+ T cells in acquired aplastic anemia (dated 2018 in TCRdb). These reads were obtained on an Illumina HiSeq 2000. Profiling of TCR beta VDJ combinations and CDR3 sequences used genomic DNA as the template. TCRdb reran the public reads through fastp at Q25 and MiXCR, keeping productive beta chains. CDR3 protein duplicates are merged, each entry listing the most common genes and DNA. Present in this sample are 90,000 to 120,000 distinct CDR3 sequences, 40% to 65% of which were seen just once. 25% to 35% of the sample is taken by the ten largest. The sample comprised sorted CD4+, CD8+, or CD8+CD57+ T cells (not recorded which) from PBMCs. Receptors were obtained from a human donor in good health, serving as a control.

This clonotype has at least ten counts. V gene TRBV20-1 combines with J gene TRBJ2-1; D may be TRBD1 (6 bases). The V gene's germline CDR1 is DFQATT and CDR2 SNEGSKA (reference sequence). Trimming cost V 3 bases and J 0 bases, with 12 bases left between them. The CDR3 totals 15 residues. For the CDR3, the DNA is TGCAGTGCTAGTCCCAGGGGACACTCCTACAATGAGCAGTTCTTC. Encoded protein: CSASPRGHSYNEQFF.

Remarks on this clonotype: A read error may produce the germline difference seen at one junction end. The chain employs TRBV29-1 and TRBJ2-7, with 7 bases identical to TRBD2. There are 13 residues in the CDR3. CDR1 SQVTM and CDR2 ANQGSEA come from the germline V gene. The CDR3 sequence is CSVEDPSGYEQYF. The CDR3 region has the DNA TGCAGCGTCGAAGATCCTAGCGGCTACGAGCAGTACTTC.

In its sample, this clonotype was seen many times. The CDR3 region is CSAREAVAEQYF. As DNA, the CDR3 is TGCAGTGCTAGGGAAGCGGTGGCCGAGCAGTACTTC. The chain has TRBV20-1 and TRBJ2-7; D may be TRBD2 (5 bases). V dropped 3 bases and J dropped 6 bases, with 12 bases sitting between them. The CDR3 loop spans 12 amino acids. Germline CDR1 reads DFQATT; CDR2 reads SNEGSKA (reference sequence).

The CDR3 coding sequence is TGTGCCAGCAGCTCCACCAGCTCTCTAGCGGGCGAGCAGTTCTTC. This sequence encodes CASSSTSSLAGEQFF. The chain combines TRBV11-2 with TRBJ2-1, with TRBD2 matching 8 bases. Germline CDR1 and CDR2: SGHAT and FQNNGV. After removal of 4 bases from V and 10 bases from J, the junction contained 12 bases not matched to a gene. This CDR3 spans 15 amino acids. Together with reference TRBV11-2 and TRBJ2-1, the CDR3 gives the full variable domain: EAGVAQSPRYKIIEKRQSVAFWCNPISGHATLYWYQQILGQGPKLLIQFQNNGVVDDSQLPKDRFSAERLKGVDSTLKIQPAKLEDSAVYLCASSSTSSLAGEQFFGPGTRLTVL.

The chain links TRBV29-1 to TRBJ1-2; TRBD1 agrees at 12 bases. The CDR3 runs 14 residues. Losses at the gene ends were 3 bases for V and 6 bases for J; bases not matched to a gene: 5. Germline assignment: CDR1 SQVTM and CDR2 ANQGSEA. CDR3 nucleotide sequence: TGCAGCGTTGAGGGGACAGGGGGCGCCGATGGCTACACCTTC. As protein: CSVEGTGGADGYTF.

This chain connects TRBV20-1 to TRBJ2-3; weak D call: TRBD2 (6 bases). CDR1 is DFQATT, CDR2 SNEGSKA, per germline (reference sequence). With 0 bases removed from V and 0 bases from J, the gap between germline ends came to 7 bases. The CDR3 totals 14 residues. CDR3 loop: CSARDGRSTDTQYF. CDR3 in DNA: TGCAGTGCTAGAGATGGGAGGAGCACAGATACGCAGTATTTT.

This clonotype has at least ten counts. The CDR3 bases are TGCAGTGCTAGTGAAGACCCGGGACAGTCCTACGAGCAGTACTTC. The encoded protein is CSASEDPGQSYEQYF. The chain recombines TRBV20-1 with TRBJ2-7; 7 bases align to TRBD1. The V gene's germline CDR1 is DFQATT and CDR2 SNEGSKA (reference sequence). This CDR3 spans 15 amino acids. Trimming at V came to 3 bases and at J to 1 base, leaving 9 bases not matched to a gene.

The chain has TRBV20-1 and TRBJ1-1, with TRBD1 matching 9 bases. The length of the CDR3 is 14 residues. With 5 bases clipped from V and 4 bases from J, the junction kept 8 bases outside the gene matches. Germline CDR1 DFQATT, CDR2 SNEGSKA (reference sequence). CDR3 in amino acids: CSALQGASGTEAFF. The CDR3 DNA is TGCAGTGCTTTACAGGGGGCGTCGGGCACTGAAGCTTTCTTT.